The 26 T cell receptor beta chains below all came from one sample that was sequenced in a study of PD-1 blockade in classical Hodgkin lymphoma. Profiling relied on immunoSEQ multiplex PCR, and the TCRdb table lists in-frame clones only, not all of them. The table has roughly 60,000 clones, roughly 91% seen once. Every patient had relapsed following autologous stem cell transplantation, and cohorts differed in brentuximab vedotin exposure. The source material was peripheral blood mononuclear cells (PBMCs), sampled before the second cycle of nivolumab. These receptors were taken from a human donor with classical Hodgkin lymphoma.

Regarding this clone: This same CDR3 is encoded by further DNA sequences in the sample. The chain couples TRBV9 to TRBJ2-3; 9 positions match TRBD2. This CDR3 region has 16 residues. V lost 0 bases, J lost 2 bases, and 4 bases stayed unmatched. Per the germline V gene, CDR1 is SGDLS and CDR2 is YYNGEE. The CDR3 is CASSVGLAGNTDTQYF. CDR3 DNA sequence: TGTGCCAGCAGCGTAGGGCTAGCGGGGAACACAGATACGCAGTATTTT.

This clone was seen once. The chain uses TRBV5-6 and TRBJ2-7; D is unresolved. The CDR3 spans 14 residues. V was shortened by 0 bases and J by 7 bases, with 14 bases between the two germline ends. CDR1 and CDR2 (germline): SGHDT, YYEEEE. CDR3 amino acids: CASSLVVLPGEQYF. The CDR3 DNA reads TGTGCCAGCAGCTTGGTTGTCCTCCCGGGTGAGCAGTACTTC.

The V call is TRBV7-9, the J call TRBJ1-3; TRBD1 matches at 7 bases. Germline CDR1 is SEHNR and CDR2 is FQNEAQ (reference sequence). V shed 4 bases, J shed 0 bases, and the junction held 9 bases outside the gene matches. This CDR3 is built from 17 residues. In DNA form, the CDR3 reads TGTGCCAGCAGCTCGAGAACCCCAGGGGGCTCTGGAAACACCATATATTTT. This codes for CASSSRTPGGSGNTIYF.

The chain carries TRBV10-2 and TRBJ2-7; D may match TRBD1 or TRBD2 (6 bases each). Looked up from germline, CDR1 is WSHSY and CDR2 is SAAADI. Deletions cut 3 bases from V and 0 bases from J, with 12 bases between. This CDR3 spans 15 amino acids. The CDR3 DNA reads TGCGCCAGCAGTGATCTAGGGGGGCCCTCCTACGAGCAGTACTTC. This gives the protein CASSDLGGPSYEQYF.

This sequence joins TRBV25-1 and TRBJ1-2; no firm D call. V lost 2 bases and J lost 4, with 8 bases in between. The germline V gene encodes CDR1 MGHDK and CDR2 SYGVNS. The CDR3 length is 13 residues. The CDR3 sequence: CASSEGGFYGYTF. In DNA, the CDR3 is TGTGCCAGCAGTGAAGGAGGTTTCTATGGCTACACCTTC.

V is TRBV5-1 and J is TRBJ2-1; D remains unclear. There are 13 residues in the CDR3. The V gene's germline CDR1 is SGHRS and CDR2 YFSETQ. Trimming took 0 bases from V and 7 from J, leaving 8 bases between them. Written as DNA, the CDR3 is TGCGCCAGCAGCTTGGCCTGGGTAAATGAGCAGTTCTTC. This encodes CASSLAWVNEQFF. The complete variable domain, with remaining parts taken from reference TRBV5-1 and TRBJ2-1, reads KAGVTQTPRYLIKTRGQQVTLSCSPISGHRSVSWYQQTPGQGLQFLFEYFSETQRNKGNFPGRFSGRQFSNSRSEMNVSTLELGDSALYLCASSLAWVNEQFFGPGTRLTVL.

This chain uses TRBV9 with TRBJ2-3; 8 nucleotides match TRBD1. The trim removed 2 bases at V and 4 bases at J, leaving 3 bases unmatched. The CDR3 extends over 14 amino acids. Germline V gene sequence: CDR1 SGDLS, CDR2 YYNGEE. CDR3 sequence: CASSVVQGADTQYF. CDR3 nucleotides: TGTGCCAGCAGCGTGGTACAGGGGGCAGATACGCAGTATTTT.

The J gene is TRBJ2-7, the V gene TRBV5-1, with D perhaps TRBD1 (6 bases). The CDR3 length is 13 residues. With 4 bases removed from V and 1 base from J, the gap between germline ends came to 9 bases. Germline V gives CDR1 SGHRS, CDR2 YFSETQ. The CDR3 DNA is TGCGCCAGCAGCGAACAGGGTTCCTACGAGCAGTACTTC. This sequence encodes CASSEQGSYEQYF.

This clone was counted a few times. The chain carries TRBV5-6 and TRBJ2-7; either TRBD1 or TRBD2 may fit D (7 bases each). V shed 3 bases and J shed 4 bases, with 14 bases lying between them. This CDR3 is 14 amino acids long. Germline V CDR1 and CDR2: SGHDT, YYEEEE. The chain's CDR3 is CASSWRGTAYEQYF. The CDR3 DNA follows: TGTGCCAGCAGCTGGCGGGGGACAGCTTACGAGCAGTACTTC.

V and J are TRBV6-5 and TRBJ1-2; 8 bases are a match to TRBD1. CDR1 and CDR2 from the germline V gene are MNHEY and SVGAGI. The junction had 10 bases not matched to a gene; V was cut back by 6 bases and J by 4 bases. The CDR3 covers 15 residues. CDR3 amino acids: CASRMTRTGSYGYTF. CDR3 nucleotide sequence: TGTGCCAGCAGGATGACCCGGACAGGGAGCTATGGCTACACCTTC.

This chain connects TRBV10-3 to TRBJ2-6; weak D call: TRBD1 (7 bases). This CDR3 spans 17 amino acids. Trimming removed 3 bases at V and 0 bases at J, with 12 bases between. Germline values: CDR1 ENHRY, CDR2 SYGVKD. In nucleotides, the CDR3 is TGTGCCATCAGTGATCCAGGGGGGAGCTCTGGGGCCAACGTCCTGACTTTC. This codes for CAISDPGGSSGANVLTF.

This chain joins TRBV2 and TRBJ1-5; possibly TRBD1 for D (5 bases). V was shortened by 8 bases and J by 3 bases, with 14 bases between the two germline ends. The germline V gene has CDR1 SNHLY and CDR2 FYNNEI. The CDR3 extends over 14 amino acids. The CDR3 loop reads CASGPGADNQPQHF. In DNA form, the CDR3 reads TGTGCCAGCGGCCCCGGGGCGGACAATCAGCCCCAGCATTTT. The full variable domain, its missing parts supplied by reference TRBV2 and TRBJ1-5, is EPEVTQTPSHQVTQMGQEVILRCVPISNHLYFYWYRQILGQKVEFLVSFYNNEISEKSEIFDDQFSVERPDGSNFTLKIRSTKLEDSAMYFCASGPGADNQPQHFGDGTRLSIL.

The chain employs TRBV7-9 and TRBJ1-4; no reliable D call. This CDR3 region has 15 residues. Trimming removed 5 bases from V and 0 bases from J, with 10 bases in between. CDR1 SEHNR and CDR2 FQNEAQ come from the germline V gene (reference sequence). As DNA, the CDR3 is TGTGCCAGCAGCCTTTCGGTCCCAACTAATGAAAAACTGTTTTTT. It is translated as CASSLSVPTNEKLFF.

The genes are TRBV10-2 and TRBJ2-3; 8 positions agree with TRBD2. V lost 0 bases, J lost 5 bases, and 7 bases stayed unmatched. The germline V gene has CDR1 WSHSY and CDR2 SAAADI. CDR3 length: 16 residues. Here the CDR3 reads CASSESGIAGLDTQYF. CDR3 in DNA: TGCGCCAGCAGTGAGTCGGGGATAGCGGGGCTAGATACGCAGTATTTT.

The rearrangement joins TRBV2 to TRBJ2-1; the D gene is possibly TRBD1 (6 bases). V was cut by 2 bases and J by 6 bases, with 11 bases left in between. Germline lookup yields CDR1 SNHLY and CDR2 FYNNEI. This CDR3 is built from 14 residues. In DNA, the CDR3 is TGTGCCAGCAGTGAAATACAGGGTTTCAATGAGCAGTTCTTC. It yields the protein CASSEIQGFNEQFF.

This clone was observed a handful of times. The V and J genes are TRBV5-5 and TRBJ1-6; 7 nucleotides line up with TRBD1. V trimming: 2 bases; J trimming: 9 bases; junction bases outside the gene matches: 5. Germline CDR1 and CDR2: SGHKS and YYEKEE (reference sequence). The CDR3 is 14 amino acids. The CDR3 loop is CASSFRDSASPLHF. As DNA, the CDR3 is TGTGCCAGCAGCTTCCGGGACAGTGCTTCACCCCTCCACTTT.

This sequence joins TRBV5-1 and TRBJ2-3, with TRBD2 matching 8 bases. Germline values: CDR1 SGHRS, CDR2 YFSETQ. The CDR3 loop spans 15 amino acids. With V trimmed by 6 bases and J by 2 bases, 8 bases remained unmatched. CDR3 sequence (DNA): TGCGCCAGCACTATCCGGGGGGGTCCCACAGATACGCAGTATTTT. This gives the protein CASTIRGGPTDTQYF. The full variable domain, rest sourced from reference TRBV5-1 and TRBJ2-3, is KAGVTQTPRYLIKTRGQQVTLSCSPISGHRSVSWYQQTPGQGLQFLFEYFSETQRNKGNFPGRFSGRQFSNSRSEMNVSTLELGDSALYLCASTIRGGPTDTQYFGPGTRLTVL.

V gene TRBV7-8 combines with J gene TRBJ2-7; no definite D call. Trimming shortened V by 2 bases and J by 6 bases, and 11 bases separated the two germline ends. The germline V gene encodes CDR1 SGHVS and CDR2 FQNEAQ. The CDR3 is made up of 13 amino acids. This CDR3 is CASSLSLLFEQYF. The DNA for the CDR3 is TGTGCCAGCAGCTTATCTCTACTGTTCGAGCAGTACTTC.

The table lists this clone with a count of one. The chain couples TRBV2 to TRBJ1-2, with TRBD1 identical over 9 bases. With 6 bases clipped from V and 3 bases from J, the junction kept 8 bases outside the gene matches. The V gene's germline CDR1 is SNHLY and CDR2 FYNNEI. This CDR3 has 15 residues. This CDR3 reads CASRDGQGWDYGYTF. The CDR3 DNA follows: TGTGCCAGCAGGGACGGACAGGGGTGGGACTATGGCTACACCTTC.

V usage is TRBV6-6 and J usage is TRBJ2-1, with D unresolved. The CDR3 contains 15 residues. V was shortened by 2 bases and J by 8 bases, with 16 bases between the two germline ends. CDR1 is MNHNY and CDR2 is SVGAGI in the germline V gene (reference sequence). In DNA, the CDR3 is TGTGCCAGCAGTTACCGGCCGTGGGGTCTTGATGAGCAGTTCTTC. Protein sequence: CASSYRPWGLDEQFF.

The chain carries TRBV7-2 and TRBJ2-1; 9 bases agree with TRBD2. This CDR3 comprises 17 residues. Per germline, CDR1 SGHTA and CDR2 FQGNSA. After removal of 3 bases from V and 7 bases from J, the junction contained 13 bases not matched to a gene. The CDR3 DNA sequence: TGTGCCAGCAGCTTTCCCCTCCGCGGGGGGGGCAGTAATGAGCAGTTCTTC. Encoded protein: CASSFPLRGGGSNEQFF.

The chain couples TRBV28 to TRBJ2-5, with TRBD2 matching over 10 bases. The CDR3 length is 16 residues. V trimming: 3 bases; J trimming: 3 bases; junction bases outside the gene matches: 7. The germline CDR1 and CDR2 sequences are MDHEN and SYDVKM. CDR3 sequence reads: CASSLAGLALEETQYF. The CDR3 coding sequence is TGTGCCAGCAGTTTGGCGGGACTAGCGTTGGAAGAGACCCAGTACTTC.

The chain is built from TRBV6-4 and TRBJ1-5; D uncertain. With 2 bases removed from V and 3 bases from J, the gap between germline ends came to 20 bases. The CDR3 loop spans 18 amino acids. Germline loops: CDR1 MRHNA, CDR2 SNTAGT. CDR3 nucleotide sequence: TGTGCCAGCAGTGACCCAACTGACCCGGACGGAGACAATCAGCCCCAGCATTTT. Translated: CASSDPTDPDGDNQPQHF.

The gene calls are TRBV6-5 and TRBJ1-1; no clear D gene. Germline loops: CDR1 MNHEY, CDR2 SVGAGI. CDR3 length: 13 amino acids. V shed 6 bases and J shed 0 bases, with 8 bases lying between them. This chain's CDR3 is CASRREVNTEAFF. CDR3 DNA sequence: TGTGCCAGCAGGAGGGAGGTGAACACTGAAGCTTTCTTT.

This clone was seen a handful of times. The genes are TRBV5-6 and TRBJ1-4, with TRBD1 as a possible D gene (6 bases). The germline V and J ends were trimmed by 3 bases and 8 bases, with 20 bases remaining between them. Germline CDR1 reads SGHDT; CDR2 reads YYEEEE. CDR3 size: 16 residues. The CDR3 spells CASSSIKGGHGEKLFF. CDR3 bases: TGTGCCAGCAGCTCGATCAAAGGGGGGCATGGGGAAAAACTGTTTTTT.

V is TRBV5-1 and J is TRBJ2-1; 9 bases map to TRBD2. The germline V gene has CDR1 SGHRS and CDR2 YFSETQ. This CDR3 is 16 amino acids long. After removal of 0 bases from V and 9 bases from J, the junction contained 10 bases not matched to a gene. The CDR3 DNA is TGCGCCAGCAGCTTGGAACCTAGCGGGGTCTCACTTGAGCAGTTCTTC. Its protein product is CASSLEPSGVSLEQFF.